One sample yielded the 13 T cell receptor beta chains listed below, sequenced in a study of control samples from healthy donors and cancer patients. TCRdb's copy holds only in-frame clones and misses some; the assay was immunoSEQ multiplex PCR. The repertoire holds about 170,000 clones, with about 93% as singletons. Source material: blood. Receptors originate from a woman aged 55-69 years in good health.

This chain joins TRBV18 and TRBJ2-3; 8 nucleotides match TRBD2. The J segment lost 5 bases and the V segment lost 6 bases, leaving 13 bases of the junction unmatched. Germline V gene sequence: CDR1 KGHSH, CDR2 LQKENI. The CDR3 is 16 amino acids. The CDR3, as DNA: TGTGCCAGCTCTACCCAGGGACTAGTGACTATAGATACGCAGTATTTT. Residues: CASSTQGLVTIDTQYF.

V usage is TRBV18 and J usage is TRBJ1-5; 8 bases are shared with TRBD1. After removal of 3 bases from V and 11 bases from J, the junction contained 6 bases not matched to a gene. The CDR3 extends over 13 amino acids. CDR1 and CDR2 from the germline V gene are KGHSH and LQKENI. The CDR3 is CASSPDRGPAQHF. The CDR3 bases are TGTGCCAGCTCACCTGACAGGGGACCAGCCCAGCATTTT.

The rearrangement joins TRBV4-3 to TRBJ1-2; the D gene is possibly TRBD1 (6 bases). This CDR3 region has 15 residues. V lost 0 bases and J lost 6, with 14 bases in between. Germline CDR1 and CDR2: LGHNA and YSLEER. DNA of the CDR3: TGCGCCAGCAGCCAAGATACAGGGACCTTTGATGGCTACACCTTC. It is translated as CASSQDTGTFDGYTF.

This clone was counted only a few times. This rearrangement joins TRBV6-2 or TRBV6-3 to TRBJ1-5, with D unclear. Per germline, CDR1 MNHEY and CDR2 SVGEGT. The V end was cut by 2 bases, the J end by 5 bases, with 7 bases between. This CDR3 is built from 13 residues. This chain's CDR3 is CASSYDVDQPQHF. The CDR3 DNA reads TGTGCCAGCAGTTACGACGTAGATCAGCCCCAGCATTTT.

The V gene is TRBV4-3, the J gene TRBJ1-5; D may be TRBD1 (5 bases). V shed 1 base and J shed 2 bases, with 21 bases lying between them. This CDR3 contains 19 residues. Germline values: CDR1 LGHNA, CDR2 YSLEER. CDR3 DNA: TGCGCCAGCAGCCAAGTTAACGCCAGGGTCAGGTTCGGCAATCAGCCCCAGCATTTT. This translates into CASSQVNARVRFGNQPQHF.

The chain is built from TRBV6-5 and TRBJ1-3; 7 bases match TRBD1. This CDR3 spans 14 amino acids. V dropped 4 bases and J dropped 0; count of bases not matched to a gene: 0. CDR1 and CDR2 from the germline V gene are MNHEY and SVGAGI. In DNA form, the CDR3 reads TGTGCCAGCAGTTGGGACAGCTCTGGAAACACCATATATTTT. It specifies CASSWDSSGNTIYF.

This chain links TRBV6-2 or TRBV6-3 with TRBJ2-1, with 7 bases lining up with TRBD1. V gave up 4 bases and J gave up 0 bases; unmatched junction bases: 6. CDR1 MNHEY and CDR2 SVGEGT come from the germline V gene. This CDR3 is built from 16 residues. CDR3 amino acids: CASSSRQGFSYNEQFF. In DNA form, the CDR3 reads TGTGCCAGCAGTTCCCGACAGGGATTCTCCTACAATGAGCAGTTCTTC.

The V gene is TRBV18, the J gene TRBJ1-1; no clear D gene. There are 16 residues in the CDR3. V shed 3 bases and J shed 1 base, with 15 bases lying between them. CDR1 is KGHSH and CDR2 is LQKENI in the germline V gene. The CDR3 region is CASSPIASGENTEAFF. CDR3 sequence (DNA): TGTGCCAGCTCACCTATCGCGTCAGGTGAGAACACTGAAGCTTTCTTT.

The rearrangement uses TRBV4-3 and TRBJ1-5; tentatively, D is TRBD1 (6 bases). Looked up from germline, CDR1 is LGHNA and CDR2 is YSLEER. The V end was cut by 0 bases, the J end by 4 bases, with 10 bases between. The CDR3 is made up of 15 amino acids. The CDR3 region is CASSQEARGNQPQHF. The CDR3 DNA is TGCGCCAGCAGCCAAGAAGCCAGGGGTAATCAGCCCCAGCATTTT.

The rearrangement uses TRBV27 and TRBJ2-7; D unclear. V was clipped by 6 bases and J by 0 bases, with 15 bases between them. Germline V gives CDR1 MNHEY, CDR2 SMNVEV (reference sequence). This CDR3 spans 15 amino acids. Written as DNA, the CDR3 is TGTGCCAGCAGCCTGTTTGGAGTCGGCTCCTACGAGCAGTACTTC. Translating gives CASSLFGVGSYEQYF.

V gene TRBV6-1 combines with J gene TRBJ1-2; unclear D gene. CDR1 is MNHNS and CDR2 is SASEGT in the germline V gene. Trimming left V 2 bases short and J 5 bases short, with 9 bases between. The CDR3 runs to 13 residues. CDR3 region: CASSESYGYGYTF. CDR3 nucleotide sequence: TGTGCCAGCAGTGAAAGTTATGGATATGGCTACACCTTC.

This chain joins TRBV7-2 and TRBJ2-1; D gene unclear. Germline V gene sequence: CDR1 SGHTA, CDR2 FQGNSA. V was shortened by 3 bases and J by 5 bases, with 8 bases between the two germline ends. This CDR3 has 13 amino acids. The CDR3, as DNA: TGTGCCAGCAGCTTTAAAAAGAACAATGAGCAGTTCTTC. Residues: CASSFKKNNEQFF. The full variable domain, rest sourced from reference TRBV7-2 and TRBJ2-1, is GAGVSQSPSNKVTEKGKDVELRCDPISGHTALYWYRQSLGQGLEFLIYFQGNSAPDKSGLPSDRFSAERTGGSVSTLTIQRTQQEDSAVYLCASSFKKNNEQFFGPGTRLTVL.

CDR3: CASSRKTEKFMNTEAFF. CDR3 coding DNA: TGTGCCAGCAGCCGCAAGACAGAAAAATTTATGAACACTGAAGCTTTCTTT. This rearrangement joins TRBV5-6 to TRBJ1-1; weak D call: TRBD1 (5 bases). Trimming cost V 4 bases and J 0 bases, with 19 bases left between them. Germline CDR1 reads SGHDT; CDR2 reads YYEEEE. CDR3 length: 17 residues.